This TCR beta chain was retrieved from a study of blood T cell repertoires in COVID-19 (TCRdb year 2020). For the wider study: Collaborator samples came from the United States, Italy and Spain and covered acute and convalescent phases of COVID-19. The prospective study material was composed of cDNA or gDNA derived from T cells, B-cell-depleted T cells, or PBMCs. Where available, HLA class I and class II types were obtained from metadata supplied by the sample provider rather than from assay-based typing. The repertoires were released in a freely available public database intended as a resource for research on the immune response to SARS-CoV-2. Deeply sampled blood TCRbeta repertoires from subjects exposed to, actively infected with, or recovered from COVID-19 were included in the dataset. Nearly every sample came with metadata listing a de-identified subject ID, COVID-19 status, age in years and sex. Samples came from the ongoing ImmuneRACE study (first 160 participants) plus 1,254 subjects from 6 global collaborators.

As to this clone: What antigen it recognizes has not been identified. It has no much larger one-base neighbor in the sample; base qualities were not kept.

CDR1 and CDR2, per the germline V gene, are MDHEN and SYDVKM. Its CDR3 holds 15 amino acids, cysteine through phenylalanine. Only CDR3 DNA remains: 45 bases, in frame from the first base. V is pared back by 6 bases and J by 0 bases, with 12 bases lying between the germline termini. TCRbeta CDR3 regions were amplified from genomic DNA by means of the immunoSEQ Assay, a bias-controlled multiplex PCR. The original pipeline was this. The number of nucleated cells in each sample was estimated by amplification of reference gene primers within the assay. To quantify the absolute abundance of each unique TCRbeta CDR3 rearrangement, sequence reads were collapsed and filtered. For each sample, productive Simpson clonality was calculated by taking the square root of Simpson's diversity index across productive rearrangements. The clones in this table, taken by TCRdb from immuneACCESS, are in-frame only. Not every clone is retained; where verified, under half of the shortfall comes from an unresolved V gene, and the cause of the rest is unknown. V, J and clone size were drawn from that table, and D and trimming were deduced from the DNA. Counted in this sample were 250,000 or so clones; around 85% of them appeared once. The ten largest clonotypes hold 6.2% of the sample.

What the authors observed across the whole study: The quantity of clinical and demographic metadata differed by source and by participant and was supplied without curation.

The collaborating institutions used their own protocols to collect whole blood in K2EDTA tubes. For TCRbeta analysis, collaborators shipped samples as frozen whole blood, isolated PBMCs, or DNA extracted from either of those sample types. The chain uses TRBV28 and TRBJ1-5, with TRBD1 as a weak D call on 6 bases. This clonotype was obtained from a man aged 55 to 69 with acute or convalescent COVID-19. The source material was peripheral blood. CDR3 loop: CASRLQGHSNQPQHF. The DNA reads TGTGCCAGCAGACTACAGGGCCATAGCAATCAGCCCCAGCATTTT.